This paragraph covers one T cell receptor (beta chain) sequence. Its antigen is unidentified. Researchers used 5'RACE with constant-segment primers to make TCR alpha and TCR beta cDNA libraries that carry sample barcodes and UMIs. Each CDR3 protein is one row after TCRdb ran MiXCR on the 5' RACE reads. Of 350,000 to 550,000 distinct CDR3 sequences listed, under 20% were seen once; the top ten hold approximately 21%. This specimen belongs to a study of T-cell memory formation after mild COVID-19. Study-level background: TCR clusters were mostly donor specific.

The CDR3 runs to 17 residues. V lost 1 base and J 0 bases, leaving 13 bases between the germline ends. Germline V CDR1 and CDR2: SGHAT, FQNNGV. Findings and caveats of the study: Several responding clones turned up in pre-infection memory, indicating that cross-reactive memory may have taken part. Clones that shrank (day 15 to 85) were balanced CD4/CD8, whereas later expanders leaned CD4+.

The sequenced sample was PBMCs or a T cell subset sorted from them (not recorded which). This sequence joins TRBV11-2 and TRBJ1-5; D might be TRBD1 (5 bases). This receptor was identified in a man aged 18 to 30 who had mild COVID-19 (a few samples of this study predate the infection). Cell type and time point are not known. CDR3 DNA sequence: TGTGCCAGCAGCTTAGCATCAGGGACTTATAGCAATCAGCCCCAGCATTTT. Protein: CASSLASGTYSNQPQHF.